What follows is one T cell receptor beta chain and its context. The data are from a study of blood T cells in healthy people across ages. A second PCR of 7 to 11 cycles used a sample-barcoded 5' primer and a J-beta primer mix. TCRdb processed the 5' RACE reads anew with MiXCR; each CDR3 protein has one entry. The table has roughly 1,300,000 distinct CDR3 sequences, 45% to 70% seen once. Donors gave roughly 10 milliliters of peripheral blood apiece. Sequenced: blood. This clonotype was sampled from a young man in good health.

CDR3: CSARDRMRDEQYF. In nucleotides, the CDR3 is TGCAGTGCTAGAGACCGCATGAGGGACGAGCAGTACTTC. The chain recombines TRBV20-1 with TRBJ2-4, with D perhaps TRBD2 (5 bases). The DNA end is more similar to TRBJ2-7, so the J call may be wrong. Germline lookup yields CDR1 DFQATT and CDR2 SNEGSKA (reference sequence). The CDR3 contains 13 residues.